This T cell receptor beta chain was found in a study of T-cell memory formation after mild COVID-19 (dated by TCRdb to the early 2020s). Context from the whole study: Most TCR sequence clusters were specific to one of the two donors. In two donors, T-cell clones that expanded and contracted after mild COVID-19 were tracked by sequencing TCRalpha and TCRbeta repertoires over time. Two young, previously healthy adult volunteers made up the cohort, one male and one female. The paper as a whole reports these results and caveats: SARS-CoV-2 specificity was not confirmed for the second-wave clones peaking on day 37. Clones that contracted from day 15 to 85 showed balanced CD4/CD8 phenotypes, whereas a second wave of clones that expanded from day 15 to 37 leaned towards CD4+. The detection of some responding clones in pre-infection memory suggests that pre-existing cross-reactive memory T cells joined the SARS-CoV-2 response. Only two mild cases were covered by the study, and larger cohorts that include severe cases with pre-infection samples were considered necessary. Contracting CD4+ clones were located mainly in the CM and EM memory subsets, whereas CD8+ clones were found to be enriched in EMRA.

The listed sequencing device is Illumina NovaSeq 6000. Using 5'RACE with constant-segment primers, TCRalpha and TCRbeta cDNA libraries were constructed, with sample barcodes and unique molecular identifiers added in the process. RNA was extracted from every sample with Trizol reagent. Library amplification was performed in two PCR steps, and a second sample barcode and Illumina TruSeq adapters were introduced in the second step. Libraries were sequenced on an Illumina NovaSeq with 2 x 150 bp paired-end reads. For the original study's pipeline: The reads were demultiplexed and collapsed into UMI-guided consensus sequences using migec v1.2.7. Using mixcr v2.1.11, UMI consensuses were aligned to TRA and TRB V and J templates and then assembled into clonotypes. A clonotype was counted as expanded or contracted only if both edgeR and NoisET called the change significant, with noise models trained on biological replicates. For edgeR calls, a false discovery rate-adjusted p below 0.01 and a log2 fold-change threshold of 1 were applied. PCA with hierarchical clustering of max-normalized trajectories of the 1000 most abundant clonotypes was used as exploratory dynamics analysis. The CD4 or CD8 phenotype of responding clones was assigned using the separately sequenced CD4+ and CD8+ repertoires. TCRdb itself trimmed the public reads at Q25 with fastp, ran MiXCR and retained productive beta chains. Rows with one shared CDR3 protein collapse into an entry with the most common genes and DNA. The authors' filters were not applied to this entry. For this sample there are about 360,000 distinct CDR3 sequences; roughly 13% appear just once. The ten biggest clones cover 20% to 25% of the sample.

Ficoll-Paque density gradient centrifugation was the method used to isolate PBMCs. A few counts support this clonotype. Which antigen it targets is not known. Base qualities were left out, and no much larger clone turns up one base away. Sequencing was performed on PBMCs or a T cell subset sorted from them (not recorded which). This TCR derives from a man between 18 and 29 years old who had mild COVID-19 (a few samples of this study predate the infection). The sample titles of this study are shuffled in the database, so cell type and time point are left out; the donor was told from shared clones.

Read as DNA, the sequence is TGTGCCAGCAGCTCTGACCCGGGACAGATATACGAGCAGTACTTC. It is translated as CASSSDPGQIYEQYF. The receptor chain draws on TRBV27 and TRBJ2-7; TRBD1 fits 7 bases in the junction. The CDR3 sequence holds 15 residues, the cysteine and phenylalanine included. Of all the DNA, just the CDR3 is kept, 45 bases in frame from base 1. Compared with germline, V lacks 6 bases and J lacks 4 bases; bases without a gene match: 12. The germline V gene (reference sequence) gives CDR1 as MNHEY and CDR2 as SMNVEV.